The rows below give T cell receptor beta chains drawn from one sample of a study of blood T cells in healthy people across ages. TCRdb re-called the 5' RACE reads through MiXCR, storing one row per CDR3 protein. The sample has some 710,000 distinct CDR3 sequences; 46% are singletons. Sequencing was done on a sample of blood. All receptors come from an elderly man in good health. Each CDR3 is given with its conserved first and last residue. D genes are given only for firm matches. Where a row states a size, it is once, few, many or the class of an expanded clone; other rows omit it.

v_call,d_call,j_call,clone_size,cdr3_aa,cdr3_nt
TRBV7-2,TRBD2,TRBJ2-5,-,CASSLSSGSPNEQYF,TGTGCCAGCAGCCTTTCTAGCGGGAGTCCCAATGAGCAGTACTTC
TRBV3-1,TRBD2,TRBJ2-7,-,CASSQDSSGLYEQYF,TGTGCCAGCAGCCAAGATAGTAGCGGGCTCTACGAGCAGTACTTC
TRBV29-1,-,TRBJ1-2,few,CSVSGSLGGYTF,TGCAGCGTTTCCGGGTCTCTGGGAGGCTACACCTTC
TRBV10-3,TRBD2,TRBJ2-1,-,CAISGLVTSGSLHNEQFF,TGTGCCATCAGTGGTCTCGTGACTAGCGGGAGTCTCCACAATGAGCAGTTCTTC
TRBV5-1,TRBD1,TRBJ2-1,once,CASQKKSTGTGISNEQFF,TGCGCCAGTCAAAAAAAATCAACCGGGACAGGGATAAGCAATGAGCAGTTCTTC
TRBV6-5,TRBD2,TRBJ2-1,-,CASSQSRASGMEQFF,TGTGCCAGCAGCCAATCAAGGGCTAGCGGGATGGAGCAGTTCTTC
TRBV7-2,TRBD2,TRBJ2-5,few,CASSLGPLAGRETQYF,TGTGCCAGCAGCTTAGGGCCGCTAGCGGGGAGGGAGACCCAGTACTTC
TRBV2,-,TRBJ1-2,few,CASSAIQGVGGYTF,TGTGCCAGCAGCGCTATTCAGGGAGTTGGTGGCTACACCTTC
TRBV3-1,-,TRBJ1-2,-,CASSQDLGSARGYTF,TGTGCCAGCAGCCAAGACCTCGGCAGCGCCCGAGGCTACACCTTC
TRBV6-5,-,TRBJ1-5,once,CASSYLAGSNQPQHF,TGTGCCAGCAGTTACCTTGCAGGGAGCAATCAGCCCCAGCATTTT
TRBV20-1,-,TRBJ1-1,few,CRSQGGQLNTEAFF,TGCAGGTCACAGGGAGGACAGCTAAACACTGAAGCTTTCTTT
TRBV14,-,TRBJ2-1,-,CASSHQLTPLPQFF,TGTGCCAGCAGCCACCAACTAACCCCTCTCCCGCAGTTCTTC
TRBV20-1,TRBD2,TRBJ2-1,-,CSARKAAGDVAEQFF,TGCAGTGCTAGAAAAGCGGCGGGAGATGTAGCTGAGCAGTTCTTC
TRBV6-5,-,TRBJ1-4,-,CASKGDATSEKLFF,TGTGCCAGCAAGGGGGATGCAACTAGTGAAAAACTGTTTTTT
TRBV11-2,TRBD1,TRBJ2-1,-,CASSAIPPGQGIDEQFF,TGTGCCAGCAGCGCAATACCACCGGGACAGGGAATTGATGAGCAGTTCTTC
TRBV20-1,-,TRBJ2-1,few,CSAPPGGSRYNEQFF,TGCAGTGCTCCTCCGGGTGGGAGTCGGTACAATGAGCAGTTCTTC
TRBV28,-,TRBJ2-1,-,CASSLSLPGDEQFF,TGTGCCAGCAGTCTCTCTTTACCTGGGGATGAGCAGTTCTTC
TRBV24-1,-,TRBJ2-1,many,CATSDPLGGYNEQFF,TGTGCCACCAGTGATCCGCTGGGAGGATACAATGAGCAGTTCTTC
TRBV6-2/TRBV6-3,TRBD2,TRBJ2-1,-,CASSYSSAGEGNEQFF,TGTGCCAGCAGTTACTCATCAGCGGGAGAGGGCAATGAGCAGTTCTTC
TRBV11-3,TRBD1,TRBJ2-7,few,CASSPRTGRYEQYF,TGTGCCAGCAGCCCACGGACAGGGAGGTACGAGCAGTACTTC
TRBV4-2,-,TRBJ2-5,few,CASSQAHTRLTQETQYF,TGTGCCAGCAGCCAAGCCCACACTAGACTCACCCAAGAGACCCAGTACTTC
TRBV9,-,TRBJ2-1,few,CASSVGLASYNEQFF,TGTGCCAGCAGCGTAGGGCTAGCGTCCTACAATGAGCAGTTCTTC
TRBV28,TRBD2,TRBJ2-2,-,CASSLGGLAIGELFF,TGTGCCAGCAGTTTAGGGGGACTAGCAATCGGGGAGCTGTTTTTT
TRBV27,TRBD1,TRBJ2-5,-,CASSPRRGFQETQYF,TGTGCCAGCAGTCCCCGCAGGGGGTTTCAAGAGACCCAGTACTTC
TRBV7-9,TRBD1,TRBJ2-5,-,CVSSLGDSKETQYF,TGTGTCAGCAGCTTAGGGGACAGTAAAGAGACCCAGTACTTC
TRBV9,-,TRBJ2-5,-,CASSVSGTNQETQYF,TGTGCCAGCAGCGTGTCCGGGACAAACCAAGAGACCCAGTACTTC